One sample yielded the 12 T cell receptor beta chains listed below, sequenced in a study of T cell responses to AZD1222 COVID-19 vaccine. The data were produced by immunoSEQ multiplex PCR, yet TCRdb's version contains in-frame clones alone and is incomplete. The sample has approximately 70,000 clones; around 80% are singletons. This material consisted of peripheral blood, taken 28 days after the second AZD1222 dose. The receptors derive from an adult who received the AZD1222 COVID-19 vaccine.

The J gene is TRBJ1-1, the V gene TRBV5-1; no clear D gene. Germline CDR1 is SGHRS and CDR2 is YFSETQ. V was cut by 4 bases and J by 1 base, with 17 bases left in between. This CDR3 contains 16 residues. CDR3 amino acids: CASSPGHLQQNTEAFF. DNA of the CDR3: TGCGCCAGCAGCCCGGGCCATCTACAGCAGAACACTGAAGCTTTCTTT.

The chain combines TRBV30 with TRBJ1-2, with TRBD1 as a possible D gene (5 bases). V shed 0 bases and J shed 4 bases, with 6 bases lying between them. Germline CDR1 GTSNPN, CDR2 SVGIG (reference sequence). CDR3 length equals 12 residues. CDR3 loop: CAWSVTGYGYTF. DNA of the CDR3: TGTGCCTGGAGTGTAACAGGCTATGGCTACACCTTC.

The V call is TRBV4-2, the J call TRBJ2-2; D remains ambiguous. The V gene lost 1 base and the J gene lost 4 bases, with 7 bases spanning the gap. Germline CDR1 is LGHNA and CDR2 is YNFKEQ. This CDR3 comprises 14 residues. The CDR3 DNA is TGTGCCAGCAGCCAAGCACTACTCACCGGGGAGCTGTTTTTT. As protein: CASSQALLTGELFF.

This chain connects TRBV28 to TRBJ2-2, with 10 bases fitting TRBD2. This CDR3 has 15 residues. V was clipped by 8 bases and J by 5 bases; unmatched bases: 8. Germline V lookup: CDR1 MDHEN, CDR2 SYDVKM. The CDR3 coding sequence is TGTGCCAGCCACTTAGCGGGGGGAATAACCGGGGAGCTGTTTTTT. This gives the protein CASHLAGGITGELFF. The full variable domain, with the rest looked up from reference TRBV28 and TRBJ2-2, is DVKVTQSSRYLVKRTGEKVFLECVQDMDHENMFWYRQDPGLGLRLIYFSYDVKMKEKGDIPEGYSVSREKKERFSLILESASTNQTSMYLCASHLAGGITGELFFGEGSRLTVL.

The table lists this clone with a few counts. The V gene is TRBV4-2, the J gene TRBJ1-1; tentatively, D is TRBD1 (5 bases). Trimming took 0 bases from V and 4 from J, leaving 15 bases between them. CDR3 size: 16 residues. Germline-derived CDR1 and CDR2 are LGHNA and YNFKEQ. In nucleotides, the CDR3 is TGTGCCAGCAGCCAAGATCCGTTAGGGGAAGGCACTGAAGCTTTCTTT. As protein: CASSQDPLGEGTEAFF.

This rearrangement joins TRBV27 to TRBJ1-2, with 9 bases that match TRBD1. CDR1 is MNHEY and CDR2 is SMNVEV in the germline V gene (reference sequence). The CDR3 sequence is 15 residues long. J lost 3 bases, V lost 5 bases, and 7 bases had no gene match. The CDR3 nucleotides read TGTGCCAGCAGTCCCGGGACAGGGTCATACTATGGCTACACCTTC. This sequence encodes CASSPGTGSYYGYTF.

The chain combines TRBV2 with TRBJ2-1; 8 nucleotides align to TRBD2. This CDR3 has 15 residues. V dropped 8 bases and J dropped 0; count of bases not matched to a gene: 6. Germline V gene lookup returns CDR1 SNHLY and CDR2 FYNNEI. The CDR3 reads CASVSGVSSYNEQFF. The CDR3 DNA reads TGTGCCAGCGTTAGCGGGGTGAGCTCCTACAATGAGCAGTTCTTC. Looking up the rest from reference TRBV2 and TRBJ2-1 gives the full variable domain: EPEVTQTPSHQVTQMGQEVILRCVPISNHLYFYWYRQILGQKVEFLVSFYNNEISEKSEIFDDQFSVERPDGSNFTLKIRSTKLEDSAMYFCASVSGVSSYNEQFFGPGTRLTVL.

The rearrangement links TRBV10-3 to TRBJ2-1; D is perhaps TRBD2 (6 bases). In germline, CDR1 is ENHRY, CDR2 SYGVKD. This CDR3 region has 16 residues. V was clipped by 0 bases and J by 4 bases, with 13 bases between them. The CDR3 DNA is TGTGCCATCAGTGAGTCGGGTAGCGGCGCGTACAATGAGCAGTTCTTC. Translated, it gives CAISESGSGAYNEQFF.

This clone has only a few counts. A read error may account for a junction end that differs from germline. The chain combines TRBV29-1 with TRBJ2-7; D is uncertain. This CDR3 is built from 15 residues. Germline loops: CDR1 SQVTM, CDR2 ANQGSEA. The CDR3 region has the DNA TGCAGCGTTGGTGGTGGGTCACTCTCCTCCAACGAGCAGTACTTC. Protein product: CSVGGGSLSSNEQYF.

V gene TRBV7-2 combines with J gene TRBJ2-5, with 11 bases matching TRBD2. Germline CDR1 is SGHTA and CDR2 is FQGNSA. The V segment lost 1 base and the J segment 9 bases; nucleotides outside the gene matches: 19. The CDR3 is made up of 19 amino acids. In DNA, the CDR3 is TGTGCCAGCAGCTTAGACTCCGGCCCTAGCGGGAGGCCGGGGGGGGCCCAGTACTTC. Its translation is CASSLDSGPSGRPGGAQYF.

V and J are TRBV5-1 and TRBJ2-1, with 9 bases lining up with TRBD2. J gave up 7 bases and V 4 bases, and 6 bases lay outside the gene matches. The CDR3 loop spans 14 amino acids. Germline CDR1 and CDR2: SGHRS and YFSETQ. CDR3 sequence reads: CASSGGGAGNEQFF. The CDR3 DNA is TGCGCCAGCAGCGGCGGGGGGGCCGGGAATGAGCAGTTCTTC. Full variable domain (remainder filled in from reference TRBV5-1 and TRBJ2-1): KAGVTQTPRYLIKTRGQQVTLSCSPISGHRSVSWYQQTPGQGLQFLFEYFSETQRNKGNFPGRFSGRQFSNSRSEMNVSTLELGDSALYLCASSGGGAGNEQFFGPGTRLTVL.

J is TRBJ2-7 and V is TRBV7-9; D remains ambiguous. CDR3 size: 13 residues. The ends were cut back, 4 bases at V and 2 bases at J, with 9 bases in the middle. Per germline, CDR1 SEHNR and CDR2 FQNEAQ (reference sequence). The CDR3 loop reads CASSSRTTYEQYF. The CDR3 DNA sequence: TGTGCCAGCAGCTCGAGGACCACCTACGAGCAGTACTTC.